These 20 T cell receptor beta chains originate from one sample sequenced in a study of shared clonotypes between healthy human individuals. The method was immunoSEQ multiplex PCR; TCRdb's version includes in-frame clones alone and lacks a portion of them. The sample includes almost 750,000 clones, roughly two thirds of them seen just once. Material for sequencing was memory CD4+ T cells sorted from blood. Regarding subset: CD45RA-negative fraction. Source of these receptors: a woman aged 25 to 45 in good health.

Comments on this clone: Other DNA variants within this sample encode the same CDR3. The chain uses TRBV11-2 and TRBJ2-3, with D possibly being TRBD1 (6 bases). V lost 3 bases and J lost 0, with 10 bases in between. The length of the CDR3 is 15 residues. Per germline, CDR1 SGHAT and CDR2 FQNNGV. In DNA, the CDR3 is TGTGCCAGCAGCTTGGGACATCCTAGCACAGATACGCAGTATTTT. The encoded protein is CASSLGHPSTDTQYF.

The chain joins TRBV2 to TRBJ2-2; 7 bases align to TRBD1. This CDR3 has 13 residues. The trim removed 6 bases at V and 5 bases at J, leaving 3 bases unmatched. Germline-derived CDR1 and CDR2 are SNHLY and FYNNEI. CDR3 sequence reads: CASRGQPTGELFF. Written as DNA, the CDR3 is TGTGCCAGCAGGGGACAGCCAACCGGGGAGCTGTTTTTT.

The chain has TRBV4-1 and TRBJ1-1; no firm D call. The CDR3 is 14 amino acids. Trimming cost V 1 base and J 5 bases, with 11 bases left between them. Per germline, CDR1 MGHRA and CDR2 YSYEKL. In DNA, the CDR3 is TGCGCCAGCAGCCAAGGAGGGAGTGGGACTGAAGCTTTCTTT. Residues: CASSQGGSGTEAFF.

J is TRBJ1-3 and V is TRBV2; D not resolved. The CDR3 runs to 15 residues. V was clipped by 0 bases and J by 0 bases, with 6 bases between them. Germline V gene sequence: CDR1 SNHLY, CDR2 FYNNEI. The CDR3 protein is CASSEADLSGNTIYF. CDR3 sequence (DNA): TGTGCCAGCAGTGAAGCTGACCTCTCTGGAAACACCATATATTTT.

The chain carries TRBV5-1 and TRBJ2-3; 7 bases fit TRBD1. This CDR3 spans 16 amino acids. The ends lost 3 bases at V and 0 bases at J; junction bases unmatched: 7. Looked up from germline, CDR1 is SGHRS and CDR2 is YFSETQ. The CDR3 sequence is CASSSGQATSTDTQYF. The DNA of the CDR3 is TGCGCCAGCAGCTCCGGACAGGCCACTAGCACAGATACGCAGTATTTT.

CDR3 DNA: TGTGCCAGCAGCTTGTATGACAGCTACGAGCAGTACTTC. It translates to CASSLYDSYEQYF. The genes are TRBV7-9 and TRBJ2-7, with D perhaps matching TRBD1 (5 bases). CDR1 and CDR2 (germline): SEHNR, FQNEAQ (reference sequence). The CDR3 is made up of 13 amino acids. V lost 3 bases to trimming and J lost 3 bases, with 9 bases between them.

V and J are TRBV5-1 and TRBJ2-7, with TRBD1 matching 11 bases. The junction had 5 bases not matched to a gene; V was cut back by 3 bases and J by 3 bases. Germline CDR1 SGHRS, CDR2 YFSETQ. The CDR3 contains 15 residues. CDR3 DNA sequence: TGCGCCAGCAGCTCTCCGGGACAGGGGGTCTACGAGCAGTACTTC. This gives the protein CASSSPGQGVYEQYF. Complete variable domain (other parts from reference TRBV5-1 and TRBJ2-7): KAGVTQTPRYLIKTRGQQVTLSCSPISGHRSVSWYQQTPGQGLQFLFEYFSETQRNKGNFPGRFSGRQFSNSRSEMNVSTLELGDSALYLCASSSPGQGVYEQYFGPGTRLTVT.

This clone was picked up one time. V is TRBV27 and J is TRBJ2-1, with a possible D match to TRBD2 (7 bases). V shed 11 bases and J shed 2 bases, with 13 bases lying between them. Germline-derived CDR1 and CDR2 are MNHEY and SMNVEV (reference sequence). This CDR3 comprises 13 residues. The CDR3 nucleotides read TGTGCCGTTGGGCGGGGGCCCTACAATGAGCAGTTCTTC. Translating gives CAVGRGPYNEQFF.

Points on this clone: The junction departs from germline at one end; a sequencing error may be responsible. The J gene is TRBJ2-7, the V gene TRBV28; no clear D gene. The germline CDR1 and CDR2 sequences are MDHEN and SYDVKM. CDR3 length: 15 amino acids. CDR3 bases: TGTGCCAGCAGTTCCCCAGGCGTCAGCTCCTACGAGCGGTACTTC. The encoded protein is CASSSPGVSSYERYF.

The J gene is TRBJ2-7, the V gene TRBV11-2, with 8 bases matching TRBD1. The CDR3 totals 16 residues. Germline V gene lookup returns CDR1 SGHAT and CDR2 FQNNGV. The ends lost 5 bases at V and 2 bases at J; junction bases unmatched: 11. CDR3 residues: CASSRTTGTGAYEQYF. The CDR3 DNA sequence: TGTGCCAGCAGCCGTACGACCGGGACAGGAGCCTACGAGCAGTACTTC.

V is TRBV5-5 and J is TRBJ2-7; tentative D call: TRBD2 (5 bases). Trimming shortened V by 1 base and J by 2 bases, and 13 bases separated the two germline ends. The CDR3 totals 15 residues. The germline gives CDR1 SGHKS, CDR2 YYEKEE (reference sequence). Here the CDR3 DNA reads TGTGCCAGCAGCTTGTTTAGCGTCTTTCCCTACGAGCAGTACTTC. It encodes CASSLFSVFPYEQYF.

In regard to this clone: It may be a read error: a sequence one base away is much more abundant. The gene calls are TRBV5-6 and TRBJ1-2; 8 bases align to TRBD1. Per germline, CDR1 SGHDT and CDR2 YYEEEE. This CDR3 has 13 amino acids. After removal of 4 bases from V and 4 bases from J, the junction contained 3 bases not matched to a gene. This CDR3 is CASSPGQAYGYTF. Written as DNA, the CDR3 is TGTGCCAGCAGCCCGGGACAGGCCTATGGCTACACCTTC.

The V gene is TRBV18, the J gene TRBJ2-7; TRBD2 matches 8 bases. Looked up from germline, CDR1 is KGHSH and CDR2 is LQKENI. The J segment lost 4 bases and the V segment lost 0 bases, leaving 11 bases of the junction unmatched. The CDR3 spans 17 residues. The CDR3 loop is CASSPPSGRAGAYEQYF. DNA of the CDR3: TGTGCCAGCTCACCACCGTCCGGGCGAGCGGGAGCATACGAGCAGTACTTC.

CDR3 in DNA: TGTGCCAGCAGCCCTAACCCCACTAGCGGGAGGGTGTACGAGCAGTACTTC. It is translated as CASSPNPTSGRVYEQYF. This sequence joins TRBV7-9 and TRBJ2-7; TRBD2 agrees at 13 bases. Germline CDR1 reads SEHNR; CDR2 reads FQNEAQ (reference sequence). J gave up 4 bases and V 5 bases, and 11 bases lay outside the gene matches. The CDR3 is 17 amino acids.

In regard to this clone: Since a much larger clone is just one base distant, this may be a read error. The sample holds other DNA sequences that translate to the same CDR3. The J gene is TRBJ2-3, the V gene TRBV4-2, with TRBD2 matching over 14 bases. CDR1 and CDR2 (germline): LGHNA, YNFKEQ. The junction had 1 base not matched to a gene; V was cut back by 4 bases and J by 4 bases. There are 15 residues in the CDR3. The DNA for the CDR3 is TGTGCCAGCAGCCTGGGACTAGCGGGAGCAGATACGCAGTATTTT. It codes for CASSLGLAGADTQYF.

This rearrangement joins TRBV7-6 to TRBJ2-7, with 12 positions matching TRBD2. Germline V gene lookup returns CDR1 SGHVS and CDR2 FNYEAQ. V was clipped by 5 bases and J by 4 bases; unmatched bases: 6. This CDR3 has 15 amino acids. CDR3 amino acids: CASSPTSGSWYEQYF. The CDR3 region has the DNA TGTGCCAGCAGCCCGACTAGCGGGAGTTGGTACGAGCAGTACTTC.

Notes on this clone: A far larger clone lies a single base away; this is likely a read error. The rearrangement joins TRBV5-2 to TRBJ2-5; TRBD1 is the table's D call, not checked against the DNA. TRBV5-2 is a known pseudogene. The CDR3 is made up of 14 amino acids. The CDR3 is CASSQQEMGETQYF. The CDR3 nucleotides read TGTGCCAGCAGCCAACAGGAGATGGGAGAGACCCAGTACTTC.

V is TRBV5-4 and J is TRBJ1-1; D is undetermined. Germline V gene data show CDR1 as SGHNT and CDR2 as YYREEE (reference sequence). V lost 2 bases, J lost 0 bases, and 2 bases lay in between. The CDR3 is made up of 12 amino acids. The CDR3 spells CASSFMNTEAFF. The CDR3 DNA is TGTGCCAGCAGCTTTATGAACACTGAAGCTTTCTTT. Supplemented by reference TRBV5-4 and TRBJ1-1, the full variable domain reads ETGVTQSPTHLIKTRGQQVTLRCSSQSGHNTVSWYQQALGQGPQFIFQYYREEENGRGNFPPRFSGLQFPNYSSELNVNALELDDSALYLCASSFMNTEAFFGQGTRLTVV.

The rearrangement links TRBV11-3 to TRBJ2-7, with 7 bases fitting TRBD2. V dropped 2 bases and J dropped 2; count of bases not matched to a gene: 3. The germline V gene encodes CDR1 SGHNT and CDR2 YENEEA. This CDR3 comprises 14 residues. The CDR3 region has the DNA TGTGCCAGCAGCTTACAGCGGGATACCTACGAGCAGTACTTC. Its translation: CASSLQRDTYEQYF.

Here the CDR3 reads CASSRGQVTLYEQYF. The DNA for the CDR3 is TGTGCCAGCAGCCGAGGACAGGTCACCCTCTACGAGCAGTACTTC. The chain joins TRBV28 to TRBJ2-7; 7 nucleotides match TRBD1. Germline V gene data show CDR1 as MDHEN and CDR2 as SYDVKM. Trimming took 6 bases from V and 3 from J; bases not matched to a gene: 11. The CDR3 is made up of 15 amino acids.